Following are 6 T cell receptor beta chains from one sample sequenced in a study of T cells expressing NK-cell markers. Each CDR3 protein gets one entry in TCRdb, which reprocessed the 5' RACE reads and gives no DNA. Here the sample table reports 150,000 to 180,000 distinct CDR3 sequences. Material for sequencing was blood T cells: a sorted CD56 or NKG2C T cell subset, CD4+ or CD8+ T cells, or bulk PBMC T cells (not recorded which). Receptors originate from a woman aged 45-65 years in good health.

V gene TRBV29-1 combines with J gene TRBJ2-1; checking the TCRdb D call of TRBD2 is not possible without DNA. The CDR3 is 12 amino acids. CDR1 and CDR2 (germline): SQVTM, ANQGSEA. CDR3 amino acids: CSAEEVYNEQFF.

This CDR3 is CASRPLLDSTGELFF. The chain employs TRBV2 and TRBJ2-2; TCRdb returns TRBD2, unconfirmable since there is no DNA. The CDR3 spans 15 residues. The germline V gene encodes CDR1 SNHLY and CDR2 FYNNEI.

The gene calls are TRBV4-2 and TRBJ2-1; TCRdb reports TRBD2, a call that lacks DNA to check it against. Per germline, CDR1 LGHNA and CDR2 YNFKEQ. The CDR3 is made up of 15 amino acids. The CDR3 loop is CASSQDKGLYNEQFF.

V gene TRBV12-3 or TRBV12-4 combines with J gene TRBJ2-1; with no DNA, the TCRdb D assignment of TRBD2 cannot be verified. The CDR3 spans 14 residues. The CDR3 protein is CASGTSGARDEQFF.

J is TRBJ1-1 and V is TRBV12-3 or TRBV12-4; TCRdb outputs TRBD1, but without DNA this stays unchecked. This CDR3 spans 14 amino acids. The CDR3 loop reads CASSPSGWGTEAFF.

The rearrangement uses TRBV12-5 and TRBJ2-5; the TCRdb D gene call, TRBD1, has no DNA to confirm it. CDR1 is LGHNT and CDR2 is FRNRAP in the germline V gene. This CDR3 spans 15 amino acids. The CDR3 loop reads CASGFTALTQETQYF.